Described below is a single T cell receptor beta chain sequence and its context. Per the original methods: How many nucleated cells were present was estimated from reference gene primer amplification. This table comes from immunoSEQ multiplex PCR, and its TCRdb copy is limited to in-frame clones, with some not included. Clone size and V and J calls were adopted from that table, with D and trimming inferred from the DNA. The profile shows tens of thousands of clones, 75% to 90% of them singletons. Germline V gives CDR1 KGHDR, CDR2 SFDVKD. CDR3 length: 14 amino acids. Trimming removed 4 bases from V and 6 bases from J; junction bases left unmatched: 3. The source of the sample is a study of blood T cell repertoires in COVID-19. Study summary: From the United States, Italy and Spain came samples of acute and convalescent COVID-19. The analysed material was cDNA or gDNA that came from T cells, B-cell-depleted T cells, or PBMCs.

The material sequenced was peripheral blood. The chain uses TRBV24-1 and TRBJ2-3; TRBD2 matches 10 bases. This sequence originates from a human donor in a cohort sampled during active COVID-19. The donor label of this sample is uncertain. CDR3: CATSDSGGADTQYF. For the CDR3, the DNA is TGTGCCACCAGTGACAGCGGGGGGGCCGATACGCAGTATTTT.